The 25 T cell receptor beta chains given below trace back to one sample, sequenced in a study of blood T cell repertoires in COVID-19. TCRdb keeps only in-frame clones here, not all; method: immunoSEQ multiplex PCR. The table lists roughly 260,000 clones, about 90% of them singletons. Input material: peripheral blood. The receptors originated from a woman aged 40 to 50 with acute or convalescent COVID-19.

This clone appeared a single time. The chain uses TRBV9 and TRBJ1-2; TRBD1 might be the D (6 bases). V gave up 0 bases and J gave up 1 base, with 13 bases separating them. Germline lookup yields CDR1 SGDLS and CDR2 YYNGEE. The CDR3 is made up of 16 amino acids. In DNA form, the CDR3 reads TGTGCCAGCAGCGTAGCTATTAGACAGGATAACTATGGCTACACCTTC. This encodes CASSVAIRQDNYGYTF.

The chain links TRBV15 to TRBJ2-7, with 9 bases matching TRBD1. V was pared by 2 bases and J by 8 bases, with 4 bases of the junction left unmatched. CDR3 length: 13 residues. Germline CDR1 and CDR2: LNHNV and YYDKDF (reference sequence). CDR3: CATSRSGQGKQYV. The CDR3 DNA follows: TGTGCCACCAGCAGATCGGGACAGGGAAAGCAGTACGTC.

This clone has only one observation. This chain connects TRBV5-5 to TRBJ1-1, with D unclear. The CDR3 is 15 residues long. Deletions cut 5 bases from V and 5 bases from J, with 19 bases between. The germline CDR1 and CDR2 sequences are SGHKS and YYEKEE (reference sequence). CDR3 protein: CASRRTSTPRTEAFF. The CDR3 DNA reads as TGTGCCAGCAGGCGGACTTCCACCCCGAGGACTGAAGCTTTCTTT.

The V gene is TRBV3-1 (or the pseudogene TRBV3-2), the J gene TRBJ2-2, with D possibly TRBD2 on 5 matching bases. V was pared by 5 bases and J by 7 bases, with 14 bases between. Germline CDR1 reads LGHDT; CDR2 reads YNNKEL (reference sequence). The CDR3 runs to 14 residues. CDR3 nucleotide sequence: TGTGCCAGCAGCTACACGCAGAGCGGCGGGGAGCTGTTTTTT. It encodes CASSYTQSGGELFF.

The chain recombines TRBV6-5 with TRBJ2-1; D is undetermined. Germline values: CDR1 MNHEY, CDR2 SVGAGI. The CDR3 is made up of 15 amino acids. Trimming left V 6 bases short and J 0 bases short, with 12 bases between. In DNA, the CDR3 is TGTGCCAGCAGCATCGAGTTGAGCTCCTACAATGAGCAGTTCTTC. It yields the protein CASSIELSSYNEQFF.

J is TRBJ2-4 and V is TRBV19; 8 positions agree with TRBD1. The CDR3 runs to 14 residues. Looked up from germline, CDR1 is LNHDA and CDR2 is SQIVND (reference sequence). V shed 6 bases, J shed 5 bases, and the junction held 6 bases outside the gene matches. This CDR3 is CASRVQGAQNIQYF. CDR3 DNA: TGTGCCAGTAGGGTTCAGGGGGCCCAAAACATTCAGTACTTC. Filled out from reference TRBV19 and TRBJ2-4, the complete variable domain reads DGGITQSPKYLFRKEGQNVTLSCEQNLNHDAMYWYRQDPGQGLRLIYYSQIVNDFQKGDIAEGYSVSREKKESFPLTVTSAQKNPTAFYLCASRVQGAQNIQYFGAGTRLSVL.

The V call is TRBV5-6, the J call TRBJ2-7; D unclear. Germline assignment: CDR1 SGHDT and CDR2 YYEEEE. The CDR3 consists of 15 residues. Trimming left V 1 base short and J 0 bases short, with 11 bases between. The CDR3 region has the DNA TGTGCCAGCAGCTTGATGGCACGGAGCTCCTACGAGCAGTACGTC. It specifies CASSLMARSSYEQYV.

The chain has TRBV30 and TRBJ1-4; a weak D match, TRBD1 (6 bases). CDR1 is GTSNPN and CDR2 is SVGIG in the germline V gene (reference sequence). The CDR3 loop spans 12 amino acids. V was cut by 5 bases and J by 7 bases, with 11 bases left in between. The CDR3 DNA follows: TGTGCCTGGGAAGGGGGGGGTGAAAAACTGTTTTTT. It yields the protein CAWEGGGEKLFF.

The J gene is TRBJ2-5, the V gene TRBV5-4; a weak D match, TRBD2 (6 bases). From germline, CDR1 is SGHNT and CDR2 YYREEE (reference sequence). CDR3 length: 14 amino acids. V lost 2 bases, J lost 0 bases, and 8 bases lay in between. CDR3 region: CASSFPSDQETQYF. The CDR3 region has the DNA TGTGCCAGCAGCTTCCCTAGCGACCAAGAGACCCAGTACTTC. Supplemented by reference TRBV5-4 and TRBJ2-5, the full variable domain reads ETGVTQSPTHLIKTRGQQVTLRCSSQSGHNTVSWYQQALGQGPQFIFQYYREEENGRGNFPPRFSGLQFPNYSSELNVNALELDDSALYLCASSFPSDQETQYFGPGTRLLVL.

The chain has TRBV3-1 (or the pseudogene TRBV3-2) and TRBJ2-3; 7 nucleotides line up with TRBD2. The length of the CDR3 is 18 residues. Germline V CDR1 and CDR2: LGHDT, YNNKEL (reference sequence). Germline trimming cut 1 base from V and 4 bases from J; bases unmatched to any gene: 14. The DNA of the CDR3 is TGTGCCAGCAGCCAAGTATTGAGTGGCGGGGGTCTTCCAGATACGCAGTATTTT. This gives the protein CASSQVLSGGGLPDTQYF.

The chain recombines TRBV11-2 with TRBJ1-2, with D perhaps matching TRBD1 (6 bases). Germline V gene sequence: CDR1 SGHAT, CDR2 FQNNGV. CDR3 length equals 15 residues. V lost 5 bases and J 7 bases, leaving 20 bases between the germline ends. The CDR3: CASSPIPQGPPGYTF. CDR3 in DNA: TGTGCCAGCAGCCCGATCCCGCAGGGGCCCCCTGGCTACACCTTC.

The V and J genes are TRBV4-1 and TRBJ1-2; TRBD1 might be the D (5 bases). The V gene's germline CDR1 is MGHRA and CDR2 YSYEKL. The CDR3 length is 15 residues. V lost 1 base, J lost 0 bases, and 9 bases lay in between. The CDR3: CASSQVTGTNYGYTF. Here the CDR3 DNA reads TGCGCCAGCAGCCAAGTAACAGGCACTAACTATGGCTACACCTTC.

This rearrangement joins TRBV10-3 to TRBJ1-3; 8 nucleotides align to TRBD1. The CDR3 consists of 15 residues. V gave up 2 bases and J gave up 3 bases; unmatched junction bases: 3. Germline CDR1 reads ENHRY; CDR2 reads SYGVKD. The CDR3 nucleotides are TGTGCCATCAGTGAGCTAGGACAGGGTGGAAACACCATATATTTT. It yields the protein CAISELGQGGNTIYF.

This chain uses TRBV24-1 with TRBJ2-7; 9 positions match TRBD2. Germline CDR1 is KGHDR and CDR2 is SFDVKD. The CDR3 loop spans 18 amino acids. Unmatched junction bases numbered 14, after V lost 5 bases and J lost 1 base. The CDR3 DNA is TGTGCCACCAGTGCCCCGACGGCGGGGGGGTTTGATTCCTACGAGCAGTACGTC. Translated, it gives CATSAPTAGGFDSYEQYV.

The chain joins TRBV19 to TRBJ1-1; D ambiguous. This CDR3 comprises 15 residues. The germline V and J ends were trimmed by 2 bases and 0 bases, with 10 bases remaining between them. Germline CDR1 and CDR2: LNHDA and SQIVND (reference sequence). CDR3 nucleotide sequence: TGTGCCAGTAGTATACTCGCCGAGATGAACACTGAAGCTTTCTTT. This sequence encodes CASSILAEMNTEAFF.

The chain employs TRBV7-2 and TRBJ2-7, with D tentatively TRBD2 (5 bases). This CDR3 region has 15 residues. Germline V lookup: CDR1 SGHTA, CDR2 FQGNSA. V lost 1 base to trimming and J lost 5 bases, with 15 bases between them. This CDR3 reads CASSLGSGPLHEQYV. The CDR3 DNA is TGTGCCAGCAGCTTAGGGAGCGGCCCCCTGCACGAGCAGTACGTC.

This chain links TRBV7-3 with TRBJ1-2; D unresolved. The CDR3 is made up of 13 amino acids. The germline V gene encodes CDR1 SGHTA and CDR2 FQGTGA. V lost 5 bases and J 6 bases, leaving 13 bases between the germline ends. The CDR3 protein is CASSTSGGDGYTF. The CDR3 bases are TGTGCCAGCAGCACATCGGGAGGAGATGGCTACACCTTC.

The chain carries TRBV4-1 and TRBJ1-2; TRBD1 agrees at 7 bases. After removal of 0 bases from V and 4 bases from J, the junction contained 5 bases not matched to a gene. The CDR3 consists of 15 residues. Germline V gives CDR1 MGHRA, CDR2 YSYEKL. CDR3 coding DNA: TGCGCCAGCAGCCAAGAACCCCGGGACAGCTATGGCTACACCTTC. Translating it yields CASSQEPRDSYGYTF.

The gene calls are TRBV5-1 and TRBJ1-2; D is possibly TRBD1 (6 bases). This CDR3 is 14 amino acids long. Germline V gene data show CDR1 as SGHRS and CDR2 as YFSETQ. V lost 1 base and J lost 5, with 12 bases in between. In DNA form, the CDR3 reads TGCGCCAGCAGCTTGAGCGCAGGGGAATATGGCTACACCTTC. Its protein product is CASSLSAGEYGYTF. Full variable domain (rest looked up from reference TRBV5-1 and TRBJ1-2): KAGVTQTPRYLIKTRGQQVTLSCSPISGHRSVSWYQQTPGQGLQFLFEYFSETQRNKGNFPGRFSGRQFSNSRSEMNVSTLELGDSALYLCASSLSAGEYGYTFGSGTRLTVV.

The chain uses TRBV11-2 and TRBJ1-1; TRBD1 matches 7 bases. The CDR3 has 15 amino acids. V shed 5 bases, J shed 3 bases, and the junction held 9 bases outside the gene matches. From germline, CDR1 is SGHAT and CDR2 FQNNGV. CDR3 sequence: CASSPLGTVDTEAFF. The CDR3 region has the DNA TGTGCCAGCAGCCCGCTCGGGACAGTTGACACTGAAGCTTTCTTT.

In the case of this clone: This sample also contains other DNA sequences that code for the same CDR3. This chain uses TRBV14 with TRBJ1-2; TRBD1 might be the D (6 bases). The CDR3 runs 14 residues. Trimming stripped 0 bases from V and 5 bases from J, with 10 bases between. The germline CDR1 and CDR2 sequences are SGHDN and FVKESK. Here the CDR3 DNA reads TGTGCCAGCAGCCAAGATCGAACAGGGTATGGCTACACCTTC. Translated: CASSQDRTGYGYTF.

CDR3 amino acids: CASRGTGTREQYV. CDR3 DNA: TGTGCCAGCAGGGGGACTGGGACGCGGGAGCAGTACGTC. This chain uses TRBV6-5 with TRBJ2-7, with a tentative D call TRBD2 (6 bases). V was cut by 6 bases and J by 7 bases, with 16 bases left in between. The CDR3 extends over 13 amino acids. Germline CDR1 reads MNHEY; CDR2 reads SVGAGI.

The CDR3 sequence: CATSKGRGQAKNIQYF. The DNA for the CDR3 is TGTGCCACCAGCAAGGGTAGGGGGCAAGCCAAAAACATTCAGTACTTC. V gene TRBV15 combines with J gene TRBJ2-4, with 7 bases that match TRBD1. The CDR3 consists of 16 residues. V lost 4 bases to trimming and J lost 0 bases; unmatched junction nucleotides: 6. Looked up from germline, CDR1 is LNHNV and CDR2 is YYDKDF (reference sequence).

V is TRBV27 and J is TRBJ2-3; D may be TRBD2 (6 bases). Trimming left V 4 bases short and J 3 bases short, with 8 bases between. CDR1 and CDR2 (germline): MNHEY, SMNVEV (reference sequence). The CDR3 runs to 13 residues. CDR3 coding DNA: TGTGCCAGCAGTTGGGGGGAAACAGATACGCAGTATTTT. It is translated as CASSWGETDTQYF.

This clone was detected only once. The chain recombines TRBV5-6 with TRBJ2-7, with D perhaps TRBD1 (6 bases). CDR3 length: 13 amino acids. Germline V gene sequence: CDR1 SGHDT, CDR2 YYEEEE. Trimming took 0 bases from V and 10 from J, leaving 14 bases between them. This chain's CDR3 is CASSLAGRDNQYV. The DNA of the CDR3 is TGTGCCAGCAGCTTGGCCGGACGGGACAACCAGTACGTC.